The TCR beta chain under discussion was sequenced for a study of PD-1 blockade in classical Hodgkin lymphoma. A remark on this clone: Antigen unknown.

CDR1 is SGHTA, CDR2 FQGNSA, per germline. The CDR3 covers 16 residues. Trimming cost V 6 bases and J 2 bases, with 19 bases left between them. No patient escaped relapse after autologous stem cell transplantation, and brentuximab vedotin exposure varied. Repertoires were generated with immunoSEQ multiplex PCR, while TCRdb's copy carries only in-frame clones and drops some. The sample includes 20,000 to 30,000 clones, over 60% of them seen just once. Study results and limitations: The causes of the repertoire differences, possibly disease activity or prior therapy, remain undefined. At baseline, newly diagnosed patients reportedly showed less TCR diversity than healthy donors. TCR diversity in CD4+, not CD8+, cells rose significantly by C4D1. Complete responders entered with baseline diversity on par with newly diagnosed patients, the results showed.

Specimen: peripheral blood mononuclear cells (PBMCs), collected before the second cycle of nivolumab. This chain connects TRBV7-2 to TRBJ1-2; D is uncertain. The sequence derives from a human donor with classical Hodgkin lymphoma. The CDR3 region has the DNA TGTGCCAGCAGTCTTTTAGCCAGGACGGAGAACTATGGCTACACCTTC. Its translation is CASSLLARTENYGYTF.